A selection of T cell receptor beta chains follows, all from one sample in a study of identical twins. One entry per CDR3 protein results from TCRdb running MiXCR on the 5' RACE reads. The sample lists about 530,000 distinct CDR3 sequences, roughly 15% occurring once. The same specimen was also included in a second study, on yellow fever vaccine responses in identical twins.

Sequenced material: CD4+ T cells sorted from blood. The source is a woman younger than 35 in good health. CDR3s include the opening cysteine and the closing phenylalanine or tryptophan. D genes are given only for firm matches. For some rows the clone size is stated as once, few or many, or as a class when expanded; others skip it.

v_gene: TRBV29-1; j_gene: TRBJ2-5; len: 14; d_gene: TRBD2; abundance: few; CDR3nt: TGCAGCGTGATAATAGCGGGGGTTCAAGAGACCCAGTACTTC; CDR3aa: CSVIIAGVQETQYF
v_gene: TRBV5-1; j_gene: TRBJ1-2; len: 14; d_gene: NA; abundance: NA; CDR3nt: TGCGCCAGCAGCTTGCGTGGGGCTAAAGATGGCTACACCTTC; CDR3aa: CASSLRGAKDGYTF
v_gene: TRBV27; j_gene: TRBJ2-1; len: 16; d_gene: TRBD1; abundance: NA; CDR3nt: TGTGCCAGCAGTTTATCGAGGACAGGGATCGTCAATGAGCAGTTCTTC; CDR3aa: CASSLSRTGIVNEQFF
v_gene: TRBV3-1; j_gene: TRBJ2-5; len: 14; d_gene: NA; abundance: few; CDR3nt: TGTGCCAGCAGCCGTCAAGGACTAAAAGAGACCCAGTACTTC; CDR3aa: CASSRQGLKETQYF
v_gene: TRBV6-2/TRBV6-3; j_gene: TRBJ2-7; len: 18; d_gene: TRBD1; abundance: few; CDR3nt: TGTGCCAGCAGTGCCCCGGGACAGGGCTTCTCGCAGGGCGGGAAGCAGTACTTC; CDR3aa: CASSAPGQGFSQGGKQYF
v_gene: TRBV28; j_gene: TRBJ2-5; len: 15; d_gene: TRBD1; abundance: few; CDR3nt: TGTGCCAGCAGTTTTGTCCCAGGGGGCAGGGAGACCCAGTACTTC; CDR3aa: CASSFVPGGRETQYF
v_gene: TRBV25-1; j_gene: TRBJ2-1; len: 15; d_gene: NA; abundance: many; CDR3nt: TGTGCCAGCAGTGATGATAGTCGGCAGGGTGATGAGCAGTTCTTC; CDR3aa: CASSDDSRQGDEQFF
v_gene: TRBV15; j_gene: TRBJ1-3; len: 21; d_gene: TRBD1; abundance: NA; CDR3nt: TGTGCCACCAGCAGGCTCCGAGACCCCGGGACAGCCTCAACCTCGGGAAACACCATATATTTT; CDR3aa: CATSRLRDPGTASTSGNTIYF
v_gene: TRBV20-1; j_gene: TRBJ2-5; len: 13; d_gene: NA; abundance: many; CDR3nt: TGCAGTGCTGGGGAAGGAGTACAAGAGACCCAGTACTTC; CDR3aa: CSAGEGVQETQYF
v_gene: TRBV5-1; j_gene: TRBJ2-3; len: 16; d_gene: TRBD2; abundance: NA; CDR3nt: TGCGCCAGCAGCTTGGTACTAGCGGGGGAAACAGATACGCAGTATTTT; CDR3aa: CASSLVLAGETDTQYF
v_gene: TRBV5-1; j_gene: TRBJ2-3; len: 14; d_gene: NA; abundance: NA; CDR3nt: TGCGCCAGCAAACTGGTAGAGGGTACAGATACGCAGTATTTT; CDR3aa: CASKLVEGTDTQYF
v_gene: TRBV20-1; j_gene: TRBJ2-2; len: 17; d_gene: TRBD2; abundance: few; CDR3nt: TGCAGTGCAAGAGGGGGACTAGCGGGGGGCAACACCGGGGAGCTGTTTTTT; CDR3aa: CSARGGLAGGNTGELFF
v_gene: TRBV5-1; j_gene: TRBJ2-5; len: 15; d_gene: TRBD2; abundance: NA; CDR3nt: TGCGCCAGCAGCTTGACTAGCGGGTCGCTAGAGACCCAGTACTTC; CDR3aa: CASSLTSGSLETQYF
v_gene: TRBV12-3/TRBV12-4; j_gene: TRBJ2-3; len: 16; d_gene: TRBD1; abundance: NA; CDR3nt: TGTGCCAGCAGCCGGGACAGGGGGCGCGACACAGATACGCAGTATTTT; CDR3aa: CASSRDRGRDTDTQYF
v_gene: TRBV5-1; j_gene: TRBJ1-1; len: 15; d_gene: TRBD1; abundance: NA; CDR3nt: TGCGCCAGCAGCTTTTCCGGGACAGGGGGCACTGAAGCTTTCTTT; CDR3aa: CASSFSGTGGTEAFF
v_gene: TRBV6-1; j_gene: TRBJ1-1; len: 15; d_gene: NA; abundance: few; CDR3nt: TGTGCCAGCAGTGAAGCGAGACGGCAGGGTATGGTGGCTTTCTTT; CDR3aa: CASSEARRQGMVAFF
v_gene: TRBV5-1; j_gene: TRBJ1-5; len: 14; d_gene: NA; abundance: NA; CDR3nt: TGCGCCAGCAGCTTGGGACAGTACACTCAGCCCCAGCATTTT; CDR3aa: CASSLGQYTQPQHF
v_gene: TRBV6-5; j_gene: TRBJ1-5; len: 12; d_gene: NA; abundance: NA; CDR3nt: TGTGCCATCTCGAGAGCCAATCAGCCCCAGCATTTT; CDR3aa: CAISRANQPQHF
v_gene: TRBV5-1; j_gene: TRBJ2-1; len: 13; d_gene: NA; abundance: NA; CDR3nt: TGCGCCAGCAGCTTGGTGAGGGAAAATGAGCAGTTCTTC; CDR3aa: CASSLVRENEQFF
v_gene: TRBV5-1; j_gene: TRBJ1-2; len: 13; d_gene: TRBD1; abundance: NA; CDR3nt: TGCGCCAGCAGCGGGGGACAGAACTATGGCTACACCTTC; CDR3aa: CASSGGQNYGYTF
v_gene: TRBV19; j_gene: TRBJ2-3; len: 14; d_gene: TRBD2; abundance: NA; CDR3nt: TGTGCCAGTAGTGGACGGGGGGATGGAGATACGCAGTATTTT; CDR3aa: CASSGRGDGDTQYF
v_gene: TRBV10-3; j_gene: TRBJ2-7; len: 19; d_gene: TRBD2; abundance: NA; CDR3nt: TGTGCCATCAGTGAGTCAGGGACTAGCGGGAGAAGAAGGACCTACGAGCAGTACTTC; CDR3aa: CAISESGTSGRRRTYEQYF
v_gene: TRBV12-3/TRBV12-4; j_gene: TRBJ2-7; len: 13; d_gene: NA; abundance: few; CDR3nt: TGTGCCAGCAGAGCCACAGGGTTCGGCGAGCAGTACTTC; CDR3aa: CASRATGFGEQYF
v_gene: TRBV11-1; j_gene: TRBJ2-7; len: 14; d_gene: NA; abundance: once; CDR3nt: TGTGCCAGCAGCTTGAATGGGGACACTTACGAGCAGTACTTC; CDR3aa: CASSLNGDTYEQYF
v_gene: TRBV5-1; j_gene: TRBJ2-7; len: 12; d_gene: NA; abundance: few; CDR3nt: TGTGCCAGCAGCTTAGATCGCTACGAGCAGTACTTC; CDR3aa: CASSLDRYEQYF
v_gene: TRBV5-1; j_gene: TRBJ1-2; len: 17; d_gene: NA; abundance: NA; CDR3nt: TGCGCCAGCAGCTTGTTAGCAGGGGCCGCCGGCGGTAGCGGCTACACCTTC; CDR3aa: CASSLLAGAAGGSGYTF
v_gene: TRBV10-3; j_gene: TRBJ2-6; len: 15; d_gene: NA; abundance: NA; CDR3nt: TGTGCCATCAGTGGGGGTACATCTGGGGCCAACGTCCTGACTTTC; CDR3aa: CAISGGTSGANVLTF
v_gene: TRBV20-1; j_gene: TRBJ1-4; len: 12; d_gene: TRBD1; abundance: NA; CDR3nt: TGCAGTGCCAGGGGGGATAATGAAAAACTGTTTTTT; CDR3aa: CSARGDNEKLFF
v_gene: TRBV14; j_gene: TRBJ2-1; len: 14; d_gene: NA; abundance: few; CDR3nt: TGTGCCAGCAGCCAAGTCCGGGGCTACAATGAGCAGTTCTTC; CDR3aa: CASSQVRGYNEQFF
v_gene: TRBV3-1; j_gene: TRBJ1-1; len: 12; d_gene: NA; abundance: NA; CDR3nt: TGTGCCAGCAGCCAAGAAGGGAAAGAAGCTTTCTTT; CDR3aa: CASSQEGKEAFF
v_gene: TRBV10-3; j_gene: TRBJ2-5; len: 13; d_gene: NA; abundance: few; CDR3nt: TGTGCCATCAGTGTATCCTCCCAAGAGACCCAGTACTTC; CDR3aa: CAISVSSQETQYF
v_gene: TRBV20-1; j_gene: TRBJ2-3; len: 14; d_gene: NA; abundance: few; CDR3nt: TGCAGTGCTACCGACAGGTTTTTGTCAGATACGCAGTATTTT; CDR3aa: CSATDRFLSDTQYF
v_gene: TRBV29-1; j_gene: TRBJ2-1; len: 13; d_gene: NA; abundance: NA; CDR3nt: TGCAGCGTTGACAGGGGATTCTACAATGAGCAGTTCTTC; CDR3aa: CSVDRGFYNEQFF
v_gene: TRBV20-1; j_gene: TRBJ2-2; len: 14; d_gene: NA; abundance: NA; CDR3nt: TGCAGTGCTAGTCCGGTACGGAACACCGGGGAGCTGTTTTTT; CDR3aa: CSASPVRNTGELFF
v_gene: TRBV20-1; j_gene: TRBJ1-1; len: 12; d_gene: NA; abundance: NA; CDR3nt: TGCAGTGCAAGGACGGGGAACGCTGAAGCTTTCTTT; CDR3aa: CSARTGNAEAFF
v_gene: TRBV7-2; j_gene: TRBJ2-1; len: 15; d_gene: NA; abundance: few; CDR3nt: TGTGCCAGCAGCGCTCAGGGGAGCTCCTACAATGAGCAGTTCTTC; CDR3aa: CASSAQGSSYNEQFF
v_gene: TRBV18; j_gene: TRBJ1-5; len: 14; d_gene: NA; abundance: few; CDR3nt: TGTGCCAGCTCACCAGGGAGCAGGGTGCAGCCCCAGCATTTT; CDR3aa: CASSPGSRVQPQHF
v_gene: TRBV18; j_gene: TRBJ2-7; len: 15; d_gene: TRBD1; abundance: few; CDR3nt: TGTGCCAGCTCACCGGTAGACAGGGGTCCCTACGAGCAGTACTTC; CDR3aa: CASSPVDRGPYEQYF
v_gene: TRBV6-5; j_gene: TRBJ1-2; len: 15; d_gene: NA; abundance: NA; CDR3nt: TGTGCCAGCAGTTACGATGGACTGACTAACTATGGCTACACCTTC; CDR3aa: CASSYDGLTNYGYTF
v_gene: TRBV5-1; j_gene: TRBJ2-5; len: 16; d_gene: TRBD1; abundance: NA; CDR3nt: TGCGCCAGCAGCCCCACGGGACAGGGGTACCAAGAGACCCAGTACTTC; CDR3aa: CASSPTGQGYQETQYF
v_gene: TRBV14; j_gene: TRBJ2-1; len: 13; d_gene: NA; abundance: few; CDR3nt: TGTGCCAGCAGCCCCATGAAGTTTTCAGTGCAGTTCTTC; CDR3aa: CASSPMKFSVQFF
v_gene: TRBV11-3; j_gene: TRBJ2-1; len: 13; d_gene: NA; abundance: few; CDR3nt: TGTGCCAGCAGCTTATATGGTCGGCCGGAGCAGTTCTTC; CDR3aa: CASSLYGRPEQFF
v_gene: TRBV7-9; j_gene: TRBJ2-6; len: 17; d_gene: TRBD1; abundance: few; CDR3nt: TGTGCCAGCAGCGGGACAGGTGAAATCTCTGGGGCCAACGTCCTGACTTTC; CDR3aa: CASSGTGEISGANVLTF
v_gene: TRBV5-8; j_gene: TRBJ2-1; len: 15; d_gene: NA; abundance: NA; CDR3nt: TGTGCCAGCAGCACGACGGGACCGCTCGTTCATGAGCAGTTCTTC; CDR3aa: CASSTTGPLVHEQFF
v_gene: TRBV5-6; j_gene: TRBJ2-1; len: 17; d_gene: TRBD2; abundance: NA; CDR3nt: TGTGCCAGCAGCTTGACTCTAGCGGGAGTTTTCTACAATGAGCAGTTCTTC; CDR3aa: CASSLTLAGVFYNEQFF
v_gene: TRBV5-1; j_gene: TRBJ2-2; len: 16; d_gene: TRBD2; abundance: NA; CDR3nt: TGCGCCAGCAGCTTGGTGTCTAGCGGGAAGTCCGGGGAGCTGTTTTTT; CDR3aa: CASSLVSSGKSGELFF
v_gene: TRBV2; j_gene: TRBJ2-2; len: 15; d_gene: TRBD1; abundance: NA; CDR3nt: TGTGCCAGCAGTGCCAGGGGGCGGGACACCGGGGAGCTGTTTTTT; CDR3aa: CASSARGRDTGELFF
v_gene: TRBV7-9; j_gene: TRBJ2-3; len: 15; d_gene: NA; abundance: NA; CDR3nt: TGTGCCAGCAGCTTAGCGCTGTCGGCTAGCGATACGCAGTATTTT; CDR3aa: CASSLALSASDTQYF
v_gene: TRBV15; j_gene: TRBJ1-2; len: 18; d_gene: TRBD1; abundance: NA; CDR3nt: TGTGCCACCAGCAGAGATGGGTCAGGGGGCTTCTATAGATATGGCTACACCTTC; CDR3aa: CATSRDGSGGFYRYGYTF
v_gene: TRBV7-9; j_gene: TRBJ2-7; len: 16; d_gene: TRBD2; abundance: NA; CDR3nt: TGTGCCAGCAGCCCACCCTCGCTAGCGGGAGGAGGCGAGCAGTACTTC; CDR3aa: CASSPPSLAGGGEQYF
v_gene: TRBV28; j_gene: TRBJ1-2; len: 11; d_gene: NA; abundance: few; CDR3nt: TGTGCCAGCAGTTTAGGTTCAGGCTACACCTTC; CDR3aa: CASSLGSGYTF
v_gene: TRBV12-3/TRBV12-4; j_gene: TRBJ2-1; len: 15; d_gene: NA; abundance: few; CDR3nt: TGTGCCAGCAGCACTCGGACCAAACATCCGAATGAGCAGTTCTTC; CDR3aa: CASSTRTKHPNEQFF
v_gene: TRBV28; j_gene: TRBJ1-6; len: 16; d_gene: NA; abundance: many; CDR3nt: TGTGCCAGCAGTTTAGCTAGTAGCTCCTATAATTCACCCCTCCACTTT; CDR3aa: CASSLASSSYNSPLHF
v_gene: TRBV28; j_gene: TRBJ2-1; len: 16; d_gene: TRBD2; abundance: NA; CDR3nt: TGTGCCAGCAGTGGACTAGCGGGGATTGCCTACAATGAGCAGTTCTTC; CDR3aa: CASSGLAGIAYNEQFF
v_gene: TRBV6-2/TRBV6-3; j_gene: TRBJ2-7; len: 16; d_gene: TRBD2; abundance: NA; CDR3nt: TGTGCCAGCAGTTACCCCCTCAGCGGGAGCCCCTACGAGCAGTACTTC; CDR3aa: CASSYPLSGSPYEQYF
v_gene: TRBV28; j_gene: TRBJ2-4; len: 14; d_gene: NA; abundance: NA; CDR3nt: TGTGCCAGCAGTGACCGACGGGCCAAAAACATTCAGTACTTC; CDR3aa: CASSDRRAKNIQYF
v_gene: TRBV27; j_gene: TRBJ2-1; len: 17; d_gene: TRBD2; abundance: NA; CDR3nt: TGTGCCAGCAGTTTAAGTAAGACTAGCGGGAGTTCGGGTGAGCAGTTCTTC; CDR3aa: CASSLSKTSGSSGEQFF